This T cell receptor beta chain comes out of a study of a mutant IDH1 vaccine in newly diagnosed glioma. Study at large: Eight vaccine injections were given to patients in weeks 1, 3, 5, 7, 11, 15, 19 and 23.

V was pared by 0 bases and J by 4 bases, with 10 bases of the junction left unmatched. CDR3 length: 17 amino acids. Germline CDR1 and CDR2: LGHNA and YSLEER. The repertoire was sequenced with immunoSEQ multiplex PCR; TCRdb's copy has only in-frame clones and lacks some. The sample gives around 40,000 clones, roughly 79% of which show up once; around an eighth is in the top ten. Time point given: week 5, during vaccination. Vaccine doses each comprised 300 ug of mutant IDH1 20-mer peptide, with topical imiquimod. With regard to this clone: Its antigen remains unidentified.

This sample comprised PBMCs, obtained from a glioma patient whose treatment included an IDH1 peptide vaccine. The sequence was collected from a man between 45 and 60 years old with glioma. The genes are TRBV4-3 and TRBJ2-7; 9 nucleotides align to TRBD2. The CDR3 sequence is CASSQDLSLAGNYEQYF. The CDR3 DNA reads as TGCGCCAGCAGCCAAGATCTTTCCCTAGCGGGGAATTACGAGCAGTACTTC.